Given below is one T cell receptor beta chain in context. Antigen specificity is unknown. V shed 0 bases, J shed 3 bases, and the junction held 3 bases outside the gene matches. Germline V gene data show CDR1 as GTSNPN and CDR2 as SVGIG (reference sequence). There are 15 residues in the CDR3. The PCR contained 60 Vbeta and 13 Jbeta primers. Libraries were prepared by immunoSEQ multiplex PCR; TCRdb keeps only in-frame clonotypes and omits some of them. The data hold 150,000 to 200,000 clones, with roughly 80% observed a single time. The entry originates in a study of cytomegalovirus exposure and HLA in healthy donors. Study overall: Out of 150 million to 200 million T cells, an earlier analysis found roughly 100 million unique TCR beta sequences in total. Whole-study findings and limits: Within a later analysis, the majority of CMV-associated TCR beta chains appeared HLA-restricted. With high specificity and sensitivity, the classifier reportedly diagnosed cytomegalovirus status. Several of the most significant clusters appeared, in a later analysis, to be linked to common viral pathogens.

The chain employs TRBV30 and TRBJ1-3; the match to TRBD1 covers 9 bases. The receptor comes from a girl aged 2 to 9 in good health and CMV-seropositive. Sequencing was done on a sample of PBMCs. The CDR3 reads CAWSVRQGDGNTIYF. As DNA, the CDR3 is TGTGCCTGGAGTGTACGACAGGGGGATGGAAACACCATATATTTT.